This T cell receptor (beta chain) appears in the sequencing data of a study of response to subunit inactivated influenza vaccine. Between the trimmed V and J ends, which lost 5 bases and 0 bases, there was a span of 13 bases. This CDR3 is built from 16 residues. Using its own MiXCR run on the RT-PCR reads, TCRdb lists one record per CDR3 protein. Altogether hundreds of thousands of distinct CDR3 sequences are present, approximately 17% being singletons, with the ten largest covering around 9.9%. Turning to this clonotype: Its target is unknown.

Study conclusions and caveats: With each seasonal influenza vaccination, the authors suggested, few new T cells are recruited.

This sequence joins TRBV12-3 or TRBV12-4 and TRBJ2-2, with D unresolved. The sequence derives from a man aged 45-65 years who received an inactivated influenza vaccine. The material was PBMCs from blood, obtained about 5 days after vaccination. CDR3 loop: CASSPLSNTNTGELFF. In DNA form, the CDR3 reads TGTGCCAGCAGTCCCCTCTCTAATACGAACACCGGGGAGCTGTTTTTT.